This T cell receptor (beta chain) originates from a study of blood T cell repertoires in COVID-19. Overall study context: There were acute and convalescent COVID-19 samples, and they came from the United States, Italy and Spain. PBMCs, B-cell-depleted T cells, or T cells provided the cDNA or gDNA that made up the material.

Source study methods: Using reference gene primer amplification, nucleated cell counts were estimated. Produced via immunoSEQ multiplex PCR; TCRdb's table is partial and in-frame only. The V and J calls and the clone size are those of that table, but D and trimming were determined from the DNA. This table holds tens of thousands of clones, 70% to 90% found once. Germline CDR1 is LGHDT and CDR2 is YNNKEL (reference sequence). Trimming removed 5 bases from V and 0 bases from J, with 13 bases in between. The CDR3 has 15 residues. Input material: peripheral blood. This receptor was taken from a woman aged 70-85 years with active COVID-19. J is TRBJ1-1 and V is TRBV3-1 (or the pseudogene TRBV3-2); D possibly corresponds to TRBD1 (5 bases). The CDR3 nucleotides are TGTGCCAGCAGCTGGGGGGGGACCGTGAACACTGAAGCTTTCTTT. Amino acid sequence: CASSWGGTVNTEAFF.